This TCR beta chain was documented in a study of T-cell memory formation after mild COVID-19. Overall study: There were largely donor-specific TCR clusters. Study-wide results and caveats: The study found balanced CD4/CD8 in clones contracting day 15 to 85 and a CD4+ lean in later expanders. CD4+ contracting clones were mainly CM and EM; CD8+ ones, EMRA.

Regarding this clonotype: The antigen remains unidentified.

In germline, CDR1 is SEHNR, CDR2 FQNEAQ (reference sequence). The V gene lost 5 bases and the J gene lost 5 bases, with 15 bases spanning the gap. The CDR3 runs 14 residues. cDNA libraries for TCR alpha and TCR beta, carrying sample barcodes and UMIs, came from 5'RACE with constant-segment primers. TCRdb reanalysed the 5' RACE reads using MiXCR and keeps one entry per CDR3 protein. The data show roughly 450,000 distinct CDR3 sequences, with around a sixth seen just once and 12% held by the top ten. Sequences were obtained from PBMCs or a T cell subset sorted from them (not recorded which). The chain has TRBV7-9 and TRBJ2-5, with D possibly matching TRBD2 (6 bases). This clonotype originated in an adult woman who had mild COVID-19 (a few samples of this study predate the infection). Cell type and time point are not known. CDR3 sequence reads: CASSARDFLETQYF. The CDR3 DNA is TGTGCCAGCAGCGCCCGGGACTTCCTTGAGACCCAGTACTTC.